The subject of this entry is one TCR beta chain. What it binds is not known. Clones were read by immunoSEQ multiplex PCR, and TCRdb kept only the in-frame ones, dropping some. The table lists about 14,000 clones, 60% to 80% of them singletons. The data stem from a study of somatic mutations in cytotoxic T cells in rheumatoid arthritis. General study findings and limits: Age was associated with higher CD8+ clonality in rheumatoid arthritis patients, not in healthy controls. Relative to age-matched healthy controls, rheumatoid arthritis patients did not differ significantly in CD8+ T-cell clonality.

This CDR3 spans 14 amino acids. Trimming took 5 bases from V and 7 from J; bases not matched to a gene: 8. In germline, CDR1 is SGHNT, CDR2 YENEEA. Using positive magnetic bead selection on an AutoMACS, CD4+ and CD8+ cells were isolated, after which their purity was checked by flow cytometry. The TCR was taken from an adult with rheumatoid arthritis. The sample was CD8+ T cells sorted from blood. V is TRBV11-3 and J is TRBJ2-1; 7 bases are shared with TRBD2. This CDR3 is CASSPRGSGNEQFF. For the CDR3, the DNA is TGTGCCAGCAGCCCCCGGGGTAGCGGGAATGAGCAGTTCTTC.